Following are 10 T cell receptor beta chains from one sample sequenced in a study of vaccination effects on CD4 cells after COVID-19. It was after more than nine days of culture that CD4+ T cells were isolated. Participants received two doses of either the BNT162b2 or mRNA-1273 vaccine. These receptors' targets are unknown. Sequenced by immunoSEQ multiplex PCR; TCRdb stores in-frame clones only, minus some. Of 57,000 or so clones detected, about four fifths appear once; the ten largest clones hold more than 4%. The source material was CD4+ T cells from PBMCs cultured without peptide, sampled after COVID-19 vaccination. The receptors stem from a human donor who received a COVID-19 vaccine.

This clone was seen only a few times. The V gene is TRBV7-9, the J gene TRBJ1-2; D is possibly TRBD1 (6 bases). Germline assignment: CDR1 SEHNR and CDR2 FQNEAQ (reference sequence). Between the trimmed V and J ends, which lost 0 bases and 4 bases, there was a span of 9 bases. This CDR3 comprises 14 residues. The CDR3 is CASSLAQGGYGYTF. The CDR3 nucleotides read TGTGCCAGCAGCTTAGCGCAAGGGGGCTATGGCTACACCTTC.

The rearrangement links TRBV7-2 to TRBJ2-1, with 14 bases lining up with TRBD2. Germline loops: CDR1 SGHTA, CDR2 FQGNSA. After removal of 5 bases from V and 9 bases from J, the junction contained 12 bases not matched to a gene. The CDR3 has 17 amino acids. The chain's CDR3 is CASSRGTSGSSVGEQFF. In DNA form, the CDR3 reads TGTGCCAGCAGCCGCGGGACTAGCGGGAGTAGCGTGGGTGAGCAGTTCTTC. Drawing the rest from reference TRBV7-2 and TRBJ2-1, the complete variable domain is GAGVSQSPSNKVTEKGKDVELRCDPISGHTALYWYRQSLGQGLEFLIYFQGNSAPDKSGLPSDRFSAERTGGSVSTLTIQRTQQEDSAVYLCASSRGTSGSSVGEQFFGPGTRLTVL.

The chain links TRBV6-5 to TRBJ2-7, with 8 bases lining up with TRBD1. CDR3 length: 15 residues. Losses at the gene ends were 2 bases for V and 5 bases for J; bases not matched to a gene: 8. Germline V lookup: CDR1 MNHEY, CDR2 SVGAGI. CDR3 DNA sequence: TGTGCCAGCAGTTACAACCGGGACAGGAGGAACGAGCAGTACTTC. This encodes CASSYNRDRRNEQYF.

The chain combines TRBV12-3 or TRBV12-4 with TRBJ1-6; a possible D gene is TRBD1 (6 bases). The CDR3 has 13 amino acids. Between the trimmed V and J ends, which lost 6 bases and 7 bases, there was a span of 10 bases. The CDR3 reads CASSTGMNSPLHF. The CDR3 DNA is TGTGCCAGCAGCACAGGGATGAATTCACCCCTCCACTTT.

This chain links TRBV7-9 with TRBJ2-3; D assignment may be TRBD1 or TRBD2 (5 bases each). Trimming pared 2 bases from V and 2 bases from J, leaving 17 bases between. This CDR3 comprises 17 residues. CDR1 and CDR2 from the germline V gene are SEHNR and FQNEAQ (reference sequence). The CDR3 DNA follows: TGTGCCAGCAGCTTACGGGGCAGCAGCCCCGTCACAGATACGCAGTATTTT. It specifies CASSLRGSSPVTDTQYF.

The rearrangement links TRBV28 to TRBJ2-7; TRBD1 might be the D (6 bases). Germline V gives CDR1 MDHEN, CDR2 SYDVKM. The CDR3 runs 16 residues. Trimming cost V 3 bases and J 0 bases, with 15 bases left between them. The CDR3 spells CASSFGGARSSYEQYF. CDR3 DNA: TGTGCCAGCAGTTTTGGGGGCGCCCGTAGCTCCTACGAGCAGTACTTC. Combining the CDR3 with reference TRBV28 and TRBJ2-7 gives the whole variable domain DVKVTQSSRYLVKRTGEKVFLECVQDMDHENMFWYRQDPGLGLRLIYFSYDVKMKEKGDIPEGYSVSREKKERFSLILESASTNQTSMYLCASSFGGARSSYEQYFGPGTRLTVT.

In DNA form, the CDR3 reads TGTGCCAGCAGTTTATCCAGCGGGAGGTACCAAGAGACCCAGTACTTC. It translates to CASSLSSGRYQETQYF. The rearrangement joins TRBV6-7 to TRBJ2-5, with TRBD2 identical over 9 bases. TRBV6-7 is assigned to the ORF class and has an uncertain function. CDR3 length equals 16 residues. The V gene end was trimmed by 4 bases and the J gene end by 0 bases; junction bases not matched to a gene: 6.

The chain uses TRBV12-3 or TRBV12-4 and TRBJ1-2; 9 bases match TRBD1. The CDR3 loop spans 13 amino acids. Trimming took 6 bases from V and 8 from J; bases not matched to a gene: 7. The CDR3 sequence is CASRSTGGRGYTF. The CDR3 DNA sequence: TGTGCCAGCAGATCGACAGGGGGTCGCGGCTACACCTTC.

The chain has TRBV5-1 and TRBJ2-1, with TRBD1 matching over 7 bases. Germline CDR1 is SGHRS and CDR2 is YFSETQ. The CDR3 covers 14 residues. J lost 4 bases, V lost 4 bases, and 5 bases had no gene match. Here the CDR3 DNA reads TGCGCCAGCAGCCGGGACAGCAGATACAATGAGCAGTTCTTC. As protein: CASSRDSRYNEQFF.

CDR3 sequence reads: CASSLQGTTNEKLFF. CDR3 DNA: TGTGCCAGCAGCTTACAGGGAACAACTAATGAAAAACTGTTTTTT. V is TRBV7-2 and J is TRBJ1-4, with D perhaps TRBD1 (5 bases). The CDR3 sequence is 15 residues long. Trimming stripped 2 bases from V and 0 bases from J, with 7 bases between. CDR1 and CDR2 (germline): SGHTA, FQGNSA.